Listed below are T cell receptor beta chains from one sample, sequenced in a study of T cells in localized non-small cell lung cancer. The assay was immunoSEQ multiplex PCR, and TCRdb's table has in-frame clones only and misses some. The data show 20,000 to 25,000 clones, approximately 91% seen once. The source material was peripheral blood, sampled before any cancer treatment. The receptors come from a man aged 40 to 70 with stage I squamous cell lung carcinoma. Each CDR3 is given with its conserved first and last residue. Fields, in order: D gene, V gene, clone size, J gene, CDR3 DNA, CDR3 protein. A D gene is named only where the DNA matches it firmly. Clone size, where shown, is once, few, many, or a class for clones that have expanded.

NA	TRBV9	NA	TRBJ2-3	TGTGCCAGCACCCTGGACATAAGCACAGATACGCAGTATTTT	CASTLDISTDTQYF
NA	TRBV10-2	NA	TRBJ1-5	TGCGCCAGCAGTGATACGGGACCCAATCAGCCCCAGCATTTT	CASSDTGPNQPQHF
TRBD1	TRBV7-9	few	TRBJ2-2	TGTGCCAGCAGCCAAAGGACAGGGGCGAACACCGGGGAGCTGTTTTTT	CASSQRTGANTGELFF
NA	TRBV7-9	NA	TRBJ1-1	TGTGCCAGCAGTTACGGCCTCGGAGAAGCTTTCTTT	CASSYGLGEAFF
NA	TRBV7-9	NA	TRBJ2-7	TGTGCCAGCAGCTTCGACCGGGACGGCTCCTACGAGCAGTACTTC	CASSFDRDGSYEQYF
TRBD1	TRBV5-4	NA	TRBJ1-2	TGTGCCAGCAGCTTTCTCGACAGGGGAGACTATGGCTACACCTTC	CASSFLDRGDYGYTF
NA	TRBV19	NA	TRBJ2-4	TGTGCCAGTGCTACCGATGACCTGCAAAAAAACATTCAGTACTTC	CASATDDLQKNIQYF
NA	TRBV30	few	TRBJ1-1	TGTGCCTGGAGTTGGACGGAGAACACTGAAGCTTTCTTT	CAWSWTENTEAFF
NA	TRBV6-7	NA	TRBJ1-2	TGTGCCAGCAGTTACTATTTCCACTTTGACTATGGCTACACCTTC	CASSYYFHFDYGYTF
TRBD1	TRBV7-9	NA	TRBJ2-7	TGTGCCAGCAGCCTGGGACAGCTCCGCTACGAGCAGTACTTC	CASSLGQLRYEQYF
NA	TRBV14	NA	TRBJ1-4	TGTGCCAGCAGCCAAGCGAGTAATACATACGCAACTAATGAAAAACTGTTTTTT	CASSQASNTYATNEKLFF
NA	TRBV18	NA	TRBJ2-2	TGTGCCAGCTCACCACGGAGGGACACCGGGGAGCTGTTTTTT	CASSPRRDTGELFF
NA	TRBV6-5	NA	TRBJ1-3	TGTGCCAGCAGATCAGGGGATGATGGAAACACCATATATTTT	CASRSGDDGNTIYF
NA	TRBV30	NA	TRBJ1-2	TGTGCCTGGAGTGTAAATCCTGACTATAACTATGGCTACACCTTC	CAWSVNPDYNYGYTF
TRBD1	TRBV19	NA	TRBJ1-2	TGTGCCAGCCGCGCTCATCAGGGGGCGAATGGCTACACCTTC	CASRAHQGANGYTF
TRBD1	TRBV5-1	once	TRBJ1-1	TGCGCCAGCAGCTTGGCCTTTATACTAGGGGGCTCTAGCACTGAAGCTTTCTTT	CASSLAFILGGSSTEAFF
NA	TRBV5-6	NA	TRBJ2-7	TGTGCCAGCAGCTGGGACACCTTTTCCACCTACGAGCAGTACTTC	CASSWDTFSTYEQYF
NA	TRBV5-1	once	TRBJ2-7	TGCGCCAGCAGCTCCGTCATCGGCTACGAGCAGTACTTC	CASSSVIGYEQYF
TRBD2	TRBV7-6	NA	TRBJ2-2	TGTGCCAGCTCGCATAGCGGGGGTTACACCGGGGAGCTGTTTTTT	CASSHSGGYTGELFF
NA	TRBV6-1	NA	TRBJ2-7	TGTGCCAGCAGTGTGGGCCTGCACCCTTACGAGCAGTACTTC	CASSVGLHPYEQYF
NA	TRBV11-3	NA	TRBJ1-4	TGTGCCAGCAGCTTTAGCGGGGCTTCTGATGAAAAACTGTTTTTT	CASSFSGASDEKLFF
TRBD1	TRBV7-2	NA	TRBJ1-1	TGTGCCAGCAGCTTTGCGGACAGGCAGAACACTGAAGCTTTCTTT	CASSFADRQNTEAFF
NA	TRBV6-6	NA	TRBJ2-1	TGTGCCAGCAGTTACTGGGGGGGCCGTAACTACAATGAGCAGTTCTTC	CASSYWGGRNYNEQFF
NA	TRBV29-1	NA	TRBJ2-3	TGCAGCGTTGCCGGACAGTACACAGATACGCAGTATTTT	CSVAGQYTDTQYF
NA	TRBV4-3	NA	TRBJ2-2	TGCGCCAGCAGCCAAGGGACAGCGAACACCGGGGAGCTGTTTTTT	CASSQGTANTGELFF
NA	TRBV18	few	TRBJ2-7	TGTGCCAGCTCACCCATGGACAGCCTGGGAAGCGAGCAGTACTTC	CASSPMDSLGSEQYF
NA	TRBV4-1	once	TRBJ2-1	TGCGCCAGCAGCCAAGACGGCGGGACACTTTACAATGAGCAGTTCTTC	CASSQDGGTLYNEQFF
NA	TRBV5-1	NA	TRBJ2-3	TGCGCCAGCAGCCGCGGTGGAGCCCCAGATACGCAGTATTTT	CASSRGGAPDTQYF
NA	TRBV5-1	NA	TRBJ1-4	TGCGCCAGCAGCTTGTTAGGAAATGAAAAACTGTTTTTT	CASSLLGNEKLFF
TRBD2	TRBV6-5	NA	TRBJ2-7	TGTGCCAGCAGTTACCGAGGGGCTAGCGGGGGTTACGAGCAGTACTTC	CASSYRGASGGYEQYF
NA	TRBV2	NA	TRBJ1-1	TGTGCCAGCAGTGAAGTCAGGGGAGTGAACACTGAAGCTTTCTTT	CASSEVRGVNTEAFF
NA	TRBV30	NA	TRBJ1-4	TGTGCCTCGAACTCGGGGGCCTCTAATGAAAAACTGTTTTTT	CASNSGASNEKLFF
NA	TRBV27	NA	TRBJ1-4	TGTGCCAGCAGTTTGTCCAGGACTAATGAAAAACTGTTTTTT	CASSLSRTNEKLFF
TRBD2	TRBV28	NA	TRBJ2-1	TGTGCCAGCAGTTTACGGGGACTAGCGGTGAACAATGAGCAGTTCTTC	CASSLRGLAVNNEQFF
TRBD1	TRBV19	NA	TRBJ1-6	TGTGCCAGTAGCCAACAGGGGATGGGTTCACCCCTCCACTTT	CASSQQGMGSPLHF
TRBD2	TRBV2	NA	TRBJ2-7	TGTGCCAGCGTCGGGGGGGACTACGAGCAGTACTTC	CASVGGDYEQYF
NA	TRBV2	few	TRBJ2-6	TGTGCCAGCAGTGCGACTTCTGGGGCCAACGTCCTGACTTTC	CASSATSGANVLTF
TRBD2	TRBV30	few	TRBJ2-1	TGTGCCTGGAATGTGCGGGGGGCCGAGGATGAGCAGTTCTTC	CAWNVRGAEDEQFF
TRBD1	TRBV11-2	NA	TRBJ2-7	TGTGCCAGCAGCTTTACCTTGGACAGGAACTACGAGCAGTACTTC	CASSFTLDRNYEQYF
NA	TRBV4-3	NA	TRBJ2-1	TGCGCCAGCAGCCAAGAGTTATACAATGAGCAGTTCTTC	CASSQELYNEQFF
TRBD2	TRBV7-8	NA	TRBJ2-7	TGTGCCAGCAGCTTAGCCGGGGGGGCCCTCCCTGAGCAGTACTTC	CASSLAGGALPEQYF
NA	TRBV9	NA	TRBJ2-3	TGTGCCAGCAGCGGGGACTGGGCAGTGGATACGCAGTATTTT	CASSGDWAVDTQYF
NA	TRBV7-9	NA	TRBJ2-1	TGTGCCAGCAGCTTATCGGAACAGGGTCAAAATGAGCAGTTCTTC	CASSLSEQGQNEQFF
NA	TRBV9	NA	TRBJ1-3	TGTGCCAGCAGCGCCTCGACGGAGACTGGAAACACCATATATTTT	CASSASTETGNTIYF
TRBD1	TRBV19	NA	TRBJ2-7	TGTGCCAGTAGGGAACAGGGGGCTGACTACGAGCAGTACTTC	CASREQGADYEQYF
TRBD2	TRBV5-3	NA	TRBJ2-7	TGTGCCAGAAGCTTGTCCTCCCGGACTAGCAGCTACGAGCAGTACTTC	CARSLSSRTSSYEQYF
NA	TRBV25-1	NA	TRBJ1-1	TGTGCCAGCAGTGAATCTAGAGGATGGGGGTTGAACACTGAAGCTTTCTTT	CASSESRGWGLNTEAFF
NA	TRBV29-1	NA	TRBJ1-4	TGCAGCGTTGGAGAGGGAACTAATGAAAAACTGTTTTTT	CSVGEGTNEKLFF
NA	TRBV11-1	NA	TRBJ1-1	TGTGCCAGCAGCTTTCAGGGGAGGACTGAAGCTTTCTTT	CASSFQGRTEAFF
NA	TRBV29-1	few	TRBJ2-7	TGCAGCGCTAGTCCTTCGGGCGACTACGAGCAGTACTTC	CSASPSGDYEQYF
TRBD1	TRBV11-3	NA	TRBJ2-3	TGTGCCAGCAGCCCAGGGACAGGGGTTTTGACAGATACGCAGTATTTT	CASSPGTGVLTDTQYF
TRBD2	TRBV19	medium-sized	TRBJ2-1	TGTGCCAGTAGTCTTGGGACTAGCGGGAGCTCCTACAATGAGCAGTTCTTC	CASSLGTSGSSYNEQFF